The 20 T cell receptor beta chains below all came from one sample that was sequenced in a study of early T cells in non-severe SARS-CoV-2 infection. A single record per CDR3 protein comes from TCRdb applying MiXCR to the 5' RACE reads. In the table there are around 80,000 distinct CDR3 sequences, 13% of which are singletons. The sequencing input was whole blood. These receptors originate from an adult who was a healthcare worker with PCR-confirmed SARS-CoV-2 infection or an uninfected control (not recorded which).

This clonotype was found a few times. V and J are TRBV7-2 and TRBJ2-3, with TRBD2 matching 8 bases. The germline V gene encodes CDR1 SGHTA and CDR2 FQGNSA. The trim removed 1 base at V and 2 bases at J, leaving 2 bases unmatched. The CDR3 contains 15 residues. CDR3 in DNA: TGTGCCAGCAGCTTAGTAGCGGGGCCCACAGATACGCAGTATTTT. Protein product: CASSLVAGPTDTQYF.

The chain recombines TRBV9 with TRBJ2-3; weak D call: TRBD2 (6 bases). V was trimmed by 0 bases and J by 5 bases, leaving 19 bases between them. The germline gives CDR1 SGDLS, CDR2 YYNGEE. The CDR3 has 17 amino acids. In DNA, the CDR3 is TGTGCCAGCAGCGTAGGGGACGGGAGTACCCCGGGAGATACGCAGTATTTT. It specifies CASSVGDGSTPGDTQYF.

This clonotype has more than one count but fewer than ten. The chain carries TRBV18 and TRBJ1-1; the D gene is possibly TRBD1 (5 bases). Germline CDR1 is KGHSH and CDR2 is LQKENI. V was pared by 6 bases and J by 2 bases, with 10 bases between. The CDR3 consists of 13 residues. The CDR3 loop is CASSYDRNTEAFF. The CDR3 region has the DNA TGTGCCAGCTCCTACGACAGAAACACTGAAGCTTTCTTT.

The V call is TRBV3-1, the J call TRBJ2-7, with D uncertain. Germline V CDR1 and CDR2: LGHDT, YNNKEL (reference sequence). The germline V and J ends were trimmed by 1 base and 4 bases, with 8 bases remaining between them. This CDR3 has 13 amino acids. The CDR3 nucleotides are TGTGCCAGCAGCCAAGCACAGCTGTACGAGCAGTACTTC. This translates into CASSQAQLYEQYF.

The CDR3 DNA is TGTGCCAGCAGCTTAGATCCCCTGACTAACCGACAAGAGACCCAGTACTTC. Protein sequence: CASSLDPLTNRQETQYF. The genes are TRBV7-2 and TRBJ2-5, with D maybe TRBD2 (5 bases). The V end lost 1 base, the J end lost 2 bases, and 17 bases lay between the germline ends. The length of the CDR3 is 17 residues. Germline CDR1 is SGHTA and CDR2 is FQGNSA.

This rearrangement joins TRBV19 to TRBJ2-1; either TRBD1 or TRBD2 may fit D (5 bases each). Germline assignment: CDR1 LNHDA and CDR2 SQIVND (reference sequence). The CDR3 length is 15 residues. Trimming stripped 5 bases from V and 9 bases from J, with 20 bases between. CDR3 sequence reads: CASSASSTGATEQFF. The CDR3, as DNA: TGTGCCAGTAGTGCCTCTAGCACCGGGGCTACTGAGCAGTTCTTC.

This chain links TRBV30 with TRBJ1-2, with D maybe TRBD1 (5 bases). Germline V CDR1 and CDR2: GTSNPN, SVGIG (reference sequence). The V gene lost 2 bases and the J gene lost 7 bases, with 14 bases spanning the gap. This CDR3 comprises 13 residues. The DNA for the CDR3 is TGTGCCTGGAGTCCCGGGACGACTGGTGGCTACACCTTC. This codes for CAWSPGTTGGYTF.

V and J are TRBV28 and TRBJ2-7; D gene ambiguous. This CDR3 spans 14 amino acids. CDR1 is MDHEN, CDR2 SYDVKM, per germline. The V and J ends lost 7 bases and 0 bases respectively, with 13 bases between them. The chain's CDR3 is CASTPAPPSYEQYF. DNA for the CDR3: TGTGCCAGCACTCCTGCCCCCCCCTCCTACGAGCAGTACTTC. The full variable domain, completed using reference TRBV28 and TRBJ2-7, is DVKVTQSSRYLVKRTGEKVFLECVQDMDHENMFWYRQDPGLGLRLIYFSYDVKMKEKGDIPEGYSVSREKKERFSLILESASTNQTSMYLCASTPAPPSYEQYFGPGTRLTVT.

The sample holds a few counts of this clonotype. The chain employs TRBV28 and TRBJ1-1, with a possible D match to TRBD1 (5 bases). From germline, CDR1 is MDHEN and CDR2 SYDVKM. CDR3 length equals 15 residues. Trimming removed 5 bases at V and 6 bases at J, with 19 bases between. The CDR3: CASSLRTWAVAEAFF. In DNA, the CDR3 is TGTGCCAGCAGTCTGCGGACATGGGCTGTGGCTGAAGCTTTCTTT.

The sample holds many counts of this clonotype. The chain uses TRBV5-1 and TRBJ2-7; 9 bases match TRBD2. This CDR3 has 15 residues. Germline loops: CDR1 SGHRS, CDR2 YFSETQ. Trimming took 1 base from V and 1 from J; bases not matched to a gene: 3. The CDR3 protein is CASSLTSGFSYEQYF. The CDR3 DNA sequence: TGCGCCAGCAGCTTGACTAGCGGGTTTTCCTACGAGCAGTACTTC.

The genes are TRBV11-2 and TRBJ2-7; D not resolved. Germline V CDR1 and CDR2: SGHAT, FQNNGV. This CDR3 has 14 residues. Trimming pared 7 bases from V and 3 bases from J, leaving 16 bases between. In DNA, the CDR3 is TGTGCCAGCACCCCCGGCCCGGGTGTCTACGAGCAGTACTTC. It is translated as CASTPGPGVYEQYF.

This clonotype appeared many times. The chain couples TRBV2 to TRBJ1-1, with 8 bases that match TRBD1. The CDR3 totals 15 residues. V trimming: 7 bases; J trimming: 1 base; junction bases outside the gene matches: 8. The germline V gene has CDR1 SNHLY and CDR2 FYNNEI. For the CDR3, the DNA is TGTGCCAGCACCAGACAGGGGAACTGGAACACTGAAGCTTTCTTT. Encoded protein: CASTRQGNWNTEAFF.

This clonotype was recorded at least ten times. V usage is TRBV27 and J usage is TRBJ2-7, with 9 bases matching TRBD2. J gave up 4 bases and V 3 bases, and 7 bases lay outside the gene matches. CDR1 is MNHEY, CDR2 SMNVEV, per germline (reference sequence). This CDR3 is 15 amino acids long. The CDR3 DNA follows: TGTGCCAGCAGTTTTAGCGGGAGAGGACCTTACGAGCAGTACTTC. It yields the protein CASSFSGRGPYEQYF.

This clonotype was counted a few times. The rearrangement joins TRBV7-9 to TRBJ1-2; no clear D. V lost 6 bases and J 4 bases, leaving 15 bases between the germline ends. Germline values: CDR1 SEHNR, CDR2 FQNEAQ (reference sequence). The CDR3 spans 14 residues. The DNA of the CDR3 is TGTGCCAGCAGTCCCGACATGGTTCCCTATGGCTACACCTTC. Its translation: CASSPDMVPYGYTF.

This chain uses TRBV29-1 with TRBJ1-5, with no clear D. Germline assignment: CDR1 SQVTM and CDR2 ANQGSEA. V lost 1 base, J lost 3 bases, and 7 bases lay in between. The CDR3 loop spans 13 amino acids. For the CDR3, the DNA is TGCAGCGTTGAAGTGGACCCCAATCAGCCCCAGCATTTT. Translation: CSVEVDPNQPQHF.

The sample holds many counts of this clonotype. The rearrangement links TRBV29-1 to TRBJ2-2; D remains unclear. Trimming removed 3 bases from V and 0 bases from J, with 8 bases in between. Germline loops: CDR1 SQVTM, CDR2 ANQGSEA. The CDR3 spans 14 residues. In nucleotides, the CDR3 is TGCAGCGTTGAGTCTCCGTCGAACACCGGGGAGCTGTTTTTT. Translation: CSVESPSNTGELFF.

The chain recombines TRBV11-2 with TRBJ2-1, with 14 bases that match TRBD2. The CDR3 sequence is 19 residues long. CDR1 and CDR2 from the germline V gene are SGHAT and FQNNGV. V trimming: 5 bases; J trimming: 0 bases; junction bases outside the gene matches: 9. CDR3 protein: CASSPIAGTSGSSYNEQFF. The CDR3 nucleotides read TGTGCCAGCAGCCCCATTGCCGGGACTAGCGGGAGCTCCTACAATGAGCAGTTCTTC.

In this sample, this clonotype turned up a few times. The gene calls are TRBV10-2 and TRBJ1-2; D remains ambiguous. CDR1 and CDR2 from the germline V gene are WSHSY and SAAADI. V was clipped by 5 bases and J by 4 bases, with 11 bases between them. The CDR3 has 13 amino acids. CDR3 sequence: CASSPDGIYGYTF. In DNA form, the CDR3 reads TGCGCCAGCAGTCCGGACGGAATCTATGGCTACACCTTC.

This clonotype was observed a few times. CDR3 nucleotides: TGTGCCAGCAAGGACGGACTAGCAACTATTCATACGCAGTATTTT. It encodes CASKDGLATIHTQYF. This rearrangement joins TRBV3-1 to TRBJ2-3, with 8 bases fitting TRBD2. This CDR3 spans 15 amino acids. CDR1 is LGHDT, CDR2 YNNKEL, per germline (reference sequence). V trimming: 7 bases; J trimming: 7 bases; junction bases outside the gene matches: 13.

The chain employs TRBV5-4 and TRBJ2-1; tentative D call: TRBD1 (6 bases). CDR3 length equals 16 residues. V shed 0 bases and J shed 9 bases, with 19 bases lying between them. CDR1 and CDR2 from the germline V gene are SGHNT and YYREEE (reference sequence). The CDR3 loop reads CASSLDPGQGVGEQFF. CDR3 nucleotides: TGTGCCAGCAGCTTGGACCCGGGACAAGGGGTGGGTGAGCAGTTCTTC.